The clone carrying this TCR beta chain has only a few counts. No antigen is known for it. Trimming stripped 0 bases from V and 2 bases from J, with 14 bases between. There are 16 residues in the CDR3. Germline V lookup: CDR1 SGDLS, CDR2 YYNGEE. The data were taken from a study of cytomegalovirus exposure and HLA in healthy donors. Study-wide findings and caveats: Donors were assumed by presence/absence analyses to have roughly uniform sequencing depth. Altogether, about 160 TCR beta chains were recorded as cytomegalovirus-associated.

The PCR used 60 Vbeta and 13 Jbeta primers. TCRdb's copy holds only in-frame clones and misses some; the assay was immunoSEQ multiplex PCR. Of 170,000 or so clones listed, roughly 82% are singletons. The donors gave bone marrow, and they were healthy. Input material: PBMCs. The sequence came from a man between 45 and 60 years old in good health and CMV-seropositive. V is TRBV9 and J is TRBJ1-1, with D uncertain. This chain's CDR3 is CASSVEGGFENTEAFF. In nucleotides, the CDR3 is TGTGCCAGCAGCGTAGAGGGAGGCTTTGAAAACACTGAAGCTTTCTTT.